This record concerns one T cell receptor (beta chain) sequence. Per the germline V gene, CDR1 is SGHTA and CDR2 is FQGNSA. CDR3 length: 16 residues. Germline trimming cut 4 bases from V and 2 bases from J; bases unmatched to any gene: 5. Clones were read by immunoSEQ multiplex PCR, and TCRdb kept only the in-frame ones, dropping some. Of 140,000 to 150,000 clones listed, 91% are singletons. This entry comes from a study of control samples from healthy donors and cancer patients. The TCR comes from a man aged 25 to 45 in good health. V gene TRBV7-2 combines with J gene TRBJ2-3, with 11 bases matching TRBD2. The specimen was blood. For the CDR3, the DNA is TGTGCCAGCAGCTCTTCTAGCGGGGGGACCACAGATACGCAGTATTTT. The encoded protein is CASSSSSGGTTDTQYF.